This paragraph reports one TCR beta chain. The data are from a study of lymphopenia after photon versus proton radiotherapy. The CDR3 runs 14 residues. V lost 3 bases and J 3 bases, leaving 11 bases between the germline ends. The germline CDR1 and CDR2 sequences are SGHNT and YYREEE (reference sequence). TCRdb's table, derived via immunoSEQ multiplex PCR, lists solely in-frame clones and lacks some. Of thousands of clones listed, 70% to 85% are singletons. This chain joins TRBV5-4 and TRBJ2-3; D may be TRBD1 (5 bases). The source was peripheral blood, collected from a patient treated with photon-based radiotherapy. The sequence came from a man aged 25-45 years with gastric cancer. CDR3 bases: TGTGCCAGCAGCTCTTCCAGGGATACAGATACGCAGTATTTT. Translating it yields CASSSSRDTDTQYF. Looking up the rest from reference TRBV5-4 and TRBJ2-3 gives the full variable domain: ETGVTQSPTHLIKTRGQQVTLRCSSQSGHNTVSWYQQALGQGPQFIFQYYREEENGRGNFPPRFSGLQFPNYSSELNVNALELDDSALYLCASSSSRDTDTQYFGPGTRLTVL.